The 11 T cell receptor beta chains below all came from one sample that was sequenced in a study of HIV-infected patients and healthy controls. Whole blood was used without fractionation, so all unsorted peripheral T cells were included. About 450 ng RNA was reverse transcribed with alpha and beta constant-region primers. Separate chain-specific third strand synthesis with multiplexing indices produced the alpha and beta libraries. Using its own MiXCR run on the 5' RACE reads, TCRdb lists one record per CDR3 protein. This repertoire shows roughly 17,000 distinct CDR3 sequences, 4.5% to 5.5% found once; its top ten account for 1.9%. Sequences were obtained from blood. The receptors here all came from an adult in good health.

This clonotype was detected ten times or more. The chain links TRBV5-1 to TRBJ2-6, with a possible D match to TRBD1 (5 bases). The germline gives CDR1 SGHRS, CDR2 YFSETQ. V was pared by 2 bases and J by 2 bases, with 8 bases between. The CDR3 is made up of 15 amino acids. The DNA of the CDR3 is TGCGCCAGCAGCTTTGACAGAGCTGGGGCCAACGTCCTGACTTTC. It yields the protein CASSFDRAGANVLTF.

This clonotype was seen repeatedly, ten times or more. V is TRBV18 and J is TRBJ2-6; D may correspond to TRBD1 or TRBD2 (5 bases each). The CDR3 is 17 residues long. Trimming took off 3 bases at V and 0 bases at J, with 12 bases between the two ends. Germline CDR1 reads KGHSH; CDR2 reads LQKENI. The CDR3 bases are TGTGCCAGCTCACCCGGGACCATCAACTCTGGGGCCAACGTCCTGACTTTC. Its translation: CASSPGTINSGANVLTF.

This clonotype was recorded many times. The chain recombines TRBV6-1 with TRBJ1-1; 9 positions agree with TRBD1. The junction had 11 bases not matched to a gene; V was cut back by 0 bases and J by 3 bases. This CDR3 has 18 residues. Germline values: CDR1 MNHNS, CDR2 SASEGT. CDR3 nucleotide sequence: TGTGCCAGCAGTGAAGCGCTCCCTAGAACAGGGGGCCACACTGAAGCTTTCTTT. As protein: CASSEALPRTGGHTEAFF.

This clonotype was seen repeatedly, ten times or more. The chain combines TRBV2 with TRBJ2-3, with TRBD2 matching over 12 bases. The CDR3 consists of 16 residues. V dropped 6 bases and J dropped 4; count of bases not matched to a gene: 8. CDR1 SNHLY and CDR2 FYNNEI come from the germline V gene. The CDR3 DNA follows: TGTGCCAGCAGGAAAACTAGCGGGGGGTCAGCAGATACGCAGTATTTT. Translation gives CASRKTSGGSADTQYF.

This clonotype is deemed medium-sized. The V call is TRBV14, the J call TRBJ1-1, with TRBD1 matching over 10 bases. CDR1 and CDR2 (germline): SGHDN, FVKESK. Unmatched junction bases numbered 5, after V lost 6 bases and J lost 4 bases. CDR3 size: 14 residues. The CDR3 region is CASRQRQGATEAFF. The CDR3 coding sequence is TGTGCCAGCAGACAAAGACAGGGGGCCACTGAAGCTTTCTTT. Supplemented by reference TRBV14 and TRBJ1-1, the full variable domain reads EAGVTQFPSHSVIEKGQTVTLRCDPISGHDNLYWYRRVMGKEIKFLLHFVKESKQDESGMPNNRFLAERTGGTYSTLKVQPAELEDSGVYFCASRQRQGATEAFFGQGTRLTVV.

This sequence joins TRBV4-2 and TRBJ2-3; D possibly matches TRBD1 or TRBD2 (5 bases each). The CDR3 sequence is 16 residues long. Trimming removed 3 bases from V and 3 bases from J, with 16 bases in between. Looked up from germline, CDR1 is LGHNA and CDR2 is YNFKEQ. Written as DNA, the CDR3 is TGTGCCAGCAGCCAGGAGGCAGGGCTTCGGACAGATACGCAGTATTTT. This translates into CASSQEAGLRTDTQYF.

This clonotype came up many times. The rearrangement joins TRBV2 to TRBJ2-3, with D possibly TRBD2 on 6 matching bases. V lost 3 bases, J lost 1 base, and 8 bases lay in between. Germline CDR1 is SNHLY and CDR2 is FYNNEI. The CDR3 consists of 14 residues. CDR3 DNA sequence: TGTGCCAGCAGTGATACGGGGGGCACAGATACGCAGTATTTT. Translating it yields CASSDTGGTDTQYF.

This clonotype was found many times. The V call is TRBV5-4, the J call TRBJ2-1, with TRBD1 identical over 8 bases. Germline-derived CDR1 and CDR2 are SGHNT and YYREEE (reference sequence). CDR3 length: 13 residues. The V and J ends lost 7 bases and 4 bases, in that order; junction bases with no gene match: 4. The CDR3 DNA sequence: TGTGCCAGCGCTGGACAGGGATACAATGAGCAGTTCTTC. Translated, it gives CASAGQGYNEQFF.

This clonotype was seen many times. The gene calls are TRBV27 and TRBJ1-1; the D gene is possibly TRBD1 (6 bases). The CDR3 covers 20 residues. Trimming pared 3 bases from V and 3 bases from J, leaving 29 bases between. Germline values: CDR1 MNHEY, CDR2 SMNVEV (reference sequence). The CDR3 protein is CASSLKRQASPQGEDTEAFF. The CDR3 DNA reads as TGTGCCAGCAGTTTGAAGCGACAGGCGAGCCCACAAGGAGAGGACACTGAAGCTTTCTTT.

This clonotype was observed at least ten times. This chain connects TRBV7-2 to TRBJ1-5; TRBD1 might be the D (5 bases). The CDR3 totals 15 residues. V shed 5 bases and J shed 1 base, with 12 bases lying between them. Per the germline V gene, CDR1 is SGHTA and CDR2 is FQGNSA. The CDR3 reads CASSGGGASNQPQHF. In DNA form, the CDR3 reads TGTGCCAGCAGCGGGGGAGGGGCGAGCAATCAGCCCCAGCATTTT.

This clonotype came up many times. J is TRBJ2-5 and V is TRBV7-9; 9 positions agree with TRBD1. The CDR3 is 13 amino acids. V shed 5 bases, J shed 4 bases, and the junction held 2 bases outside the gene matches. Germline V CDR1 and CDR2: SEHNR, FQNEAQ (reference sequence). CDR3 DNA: TGTGCCAGCAGCCTGACAGGGGGAGAGACCCAGTACTTC. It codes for CASSLTGGETQYF.